Listed here is a single T cell receptor (beta chain). All recovered Cohort 3 donors got two negative PCRs, got clearance, or saw symptom resolution. The data originate from a study of blood T cell repertoires in COVID-19. As for the study in general: There were acute and convalescent COVID-19 samples, and they came from the United States, Italy and Spain.

The CDR3 spans 15 residues. Deletions cut 6 bases from V and 1 base from J, with 15 bases between. Germline V gene lookup returns CDR1 SNHLY and CDR2 FYNNEI. Generated by immunoSEQ multiplex PCR, the TCRdb table keeps only in-frame clones and is missing some. This sample has approximately 130,000 clones, with roughly four fifths found just once. This clonotype was obtained from a man aged 25 to 45 who had recovered from COVID-19. The rearrangement joins TRBV2 to TRBJ1-1, with TRBD1 as a possible D gene (5 bases). Material for sequencing was PBMCs or T cells enriched from blood (not recorded which). CDR3 region: CASRPPTETNTEAFF. DNA of the CDR3: TGTGCCAGCAGGCCCCCGACAGAAACGAACACTGAAGCTTTCTTT.